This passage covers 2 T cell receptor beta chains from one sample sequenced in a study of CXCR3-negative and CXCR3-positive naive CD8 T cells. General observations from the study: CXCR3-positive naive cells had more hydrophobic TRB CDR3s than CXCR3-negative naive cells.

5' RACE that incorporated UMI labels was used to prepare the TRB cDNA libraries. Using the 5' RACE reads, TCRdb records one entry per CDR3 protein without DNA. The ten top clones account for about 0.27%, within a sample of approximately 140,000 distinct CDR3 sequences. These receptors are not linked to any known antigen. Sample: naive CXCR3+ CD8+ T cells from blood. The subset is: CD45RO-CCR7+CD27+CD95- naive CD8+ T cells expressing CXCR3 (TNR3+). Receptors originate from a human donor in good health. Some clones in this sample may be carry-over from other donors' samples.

The CDR3 here is CASSARDGQGRVPGELFF. This chain joins TRBV2 and TRBJ2-2; as DNA is missing, the TRBD1 call by TCRdb cannot be tested. The CDR3 has 18 residues. CDR1 and CDR2 from the germline V gene are SNHLY and FYNNEI.

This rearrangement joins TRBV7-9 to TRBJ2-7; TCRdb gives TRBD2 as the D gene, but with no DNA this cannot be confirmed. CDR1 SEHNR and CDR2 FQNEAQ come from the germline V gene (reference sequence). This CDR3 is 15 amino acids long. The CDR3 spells CASSLASGGPYEQYF.